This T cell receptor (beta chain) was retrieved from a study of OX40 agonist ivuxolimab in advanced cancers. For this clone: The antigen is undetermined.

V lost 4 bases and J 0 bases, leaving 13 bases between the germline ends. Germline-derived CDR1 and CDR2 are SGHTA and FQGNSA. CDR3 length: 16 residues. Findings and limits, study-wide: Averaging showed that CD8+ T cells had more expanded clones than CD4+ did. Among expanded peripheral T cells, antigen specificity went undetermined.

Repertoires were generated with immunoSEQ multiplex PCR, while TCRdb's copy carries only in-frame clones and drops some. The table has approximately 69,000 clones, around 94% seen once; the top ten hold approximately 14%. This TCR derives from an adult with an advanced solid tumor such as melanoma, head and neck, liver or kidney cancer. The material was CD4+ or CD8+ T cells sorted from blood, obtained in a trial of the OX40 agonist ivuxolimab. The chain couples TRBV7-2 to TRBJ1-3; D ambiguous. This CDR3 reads CASSSHYSYSGNTIYF. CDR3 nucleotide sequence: TGTGCCAGCAGCTCGCACTACAGCTACTCTGGAAACACCATATATTTT.